This TCR beta chain was observed in a study of blood T cell repertoires in COVID-19. V lost 3 bases to trimming and J lost 2 bases, with 16 bases between them. Germline assignment: CDR1 DFQATT and CDR2 SNEGSKA (reference sequence). The CDR3 extends over 15 amino acids. In the original processing: It was from reference gene primer amplification that nucleated cell counts were estimated. Libraries were prepared by immunoSEQ multiplex PCR; TCRdb keeps only in-frame clonotypes and omits some of them. V, J and clone size are taken as reported in that table, and D and trimming were inferred from the DNA itself. The top ten hold less than 2% of the sample, which has approximately 150,000 clones, approximately 84% seen once.

This receptor was taken from a woman aged 55 to 70 with acute or convalescent COVID-19. Sequencing was done on a sample of peripheral blood. The chain recombines TRBV20-1 with TRBJ1-1; TRBD1 might be the D (6 bases). The CDR3 is CSASHLDRFNTEAFF. DNA for the CDR3: TGCAGTGCTAGTCATCTCGACAGGTTTAACACTGAAGCTTTCTTT.